This T cell receptor (beta chain) was identified during a study of shared clonotypes between healthy human individuals. For the study at large: CD4 naive and memory got three plates each, CD8 naive two, CD8 memory one. The study, taken as a whole, reports: What rarefaction showed was incomplete sorted-subset sequencing despite large depth.

Note on this clone: Its specificity is not known.

The CDR3 runs 13 residues. CDR1 is SGHTA, CDR2 FQGNSA, per germline. V gave up 8 bases and J gave up 4 bases, with 12 bases separating them. Per the study methods: For the immunoSEQ data, sequences were junction-only without quality scores, so filtering differed. Clones were read by immunoSEQ multiplex PCR, and TCRdb kept only the in-frame ones, dropping some. The V and J calls and clone size were taken over from that table, and D and trimming were inferred from the DNA. There are more than 2 million clones in the sample; 90% to 95% occur only once, and 0.13% lies in the top ten. The donors, healthy adults who were HIV-negative, had experienced no recent acute infections or vaccinations.

The chain carries TRBV7-2 and TRBJ2-1; either TRBD1 or TRBD2 may fit D (6 bases each). This receptor was taken from a man between 18 and 29 years old in good health. The sample consisted of naive CD4+ T cells sorted from blood. Described subset: CD45RA+ positively selected. In DNA, the CDR3 is TGTGCCAGCCAGGGGCGGGGATACAATGAGCAGTTCTTC. Translated: CASQGRGYNEQFF.